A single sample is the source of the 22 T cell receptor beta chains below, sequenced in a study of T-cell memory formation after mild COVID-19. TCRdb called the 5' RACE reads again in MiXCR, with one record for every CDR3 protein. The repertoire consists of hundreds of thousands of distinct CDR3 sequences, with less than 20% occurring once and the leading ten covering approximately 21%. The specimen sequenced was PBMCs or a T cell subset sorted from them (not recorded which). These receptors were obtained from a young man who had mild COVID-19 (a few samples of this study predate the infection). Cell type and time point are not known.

For the CDR3, the DNA is TGTGCCAGCGGTGTCCTGAGTGGTAATGAAAAACTGTTTTTT. This gives the protein CASGVLSGNEKLFF. V usage is TRBV3-1 and J usage is TRBJ1-4; no clear D gene. Deletions cut 8 bases from V and 4 bases from J, with 14 bases between. The germline V gene encodes CDR1 LGHDT and CDR2 YNNKEL (reference sequence). The CDR3 is made up of 14 amino acids.

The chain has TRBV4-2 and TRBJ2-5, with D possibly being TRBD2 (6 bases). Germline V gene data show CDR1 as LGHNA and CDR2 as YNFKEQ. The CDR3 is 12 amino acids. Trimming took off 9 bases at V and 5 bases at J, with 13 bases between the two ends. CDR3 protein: CASGGLGETQYF. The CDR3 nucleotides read TGTGCCAGTGGGGGACTCGGGGAGACCCAGTACTTC.

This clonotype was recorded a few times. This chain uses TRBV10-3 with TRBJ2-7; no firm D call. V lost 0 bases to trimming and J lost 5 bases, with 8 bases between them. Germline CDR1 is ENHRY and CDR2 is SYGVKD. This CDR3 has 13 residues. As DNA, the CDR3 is TGTGCCATCAGTGAGTCGTGGCGGAACGAGCAGTACGTC. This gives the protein CAISESWRNEQYV.

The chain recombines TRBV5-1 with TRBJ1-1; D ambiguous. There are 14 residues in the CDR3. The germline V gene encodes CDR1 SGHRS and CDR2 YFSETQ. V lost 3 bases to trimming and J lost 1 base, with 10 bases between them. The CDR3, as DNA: TGCGCCAGCAGCTGGCAAGAGAGGAACACTGAAGCTTTCTTT. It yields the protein CASSWQERNTEAFF.

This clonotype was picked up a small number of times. DNA of the CDR3: TGTGCCAGCAGCCCGGCCCCCCAAGAGACCCAGTACTTC. Translating gives CASSPAPQETQYF. This chain uses TRBV14 with TRBJ2-5; D call uncertain. Germline CDR1 is SGHDN and CDR2 is FVKESK. The CDR3 is 13 amino acids. Trimming stripped 4 bases from V and 1 base from J, with 7 bases between.

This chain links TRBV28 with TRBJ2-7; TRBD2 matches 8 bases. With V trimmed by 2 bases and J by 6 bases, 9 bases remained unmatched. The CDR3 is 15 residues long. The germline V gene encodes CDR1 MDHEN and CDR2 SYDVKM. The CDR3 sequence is CASSLDGTSRIEQYV. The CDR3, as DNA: TGTGCCAGCAGTTTAGACGGGACTAGTCGGATCGAGCAGTACGTC.

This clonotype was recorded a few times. Written as DNA, the CDR3 is TGTGCCAGTAGTGGGGGAAAGCCCCAGCATTTT. As protein: CASSGGKPQHF. The rearrangement links TRBV19 to TRBJ1-5, with a weak D call TRBD1 (5 bases). The CDR3 is 11 amino acids. V lost 5 bases, J lost 8 bases, and 7 bases lay in between. Germline assignment: CDR1 LNHDA and CDR2 SQIVND (reference sequence).

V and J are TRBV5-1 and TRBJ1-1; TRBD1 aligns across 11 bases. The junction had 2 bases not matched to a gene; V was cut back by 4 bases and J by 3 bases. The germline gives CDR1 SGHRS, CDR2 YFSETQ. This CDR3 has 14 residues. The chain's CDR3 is CASSGQGAHTEAFF. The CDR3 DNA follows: TGCGCCAGCAGCGGACAGGGGGCGCACACTGAAGCTTTCTTT.

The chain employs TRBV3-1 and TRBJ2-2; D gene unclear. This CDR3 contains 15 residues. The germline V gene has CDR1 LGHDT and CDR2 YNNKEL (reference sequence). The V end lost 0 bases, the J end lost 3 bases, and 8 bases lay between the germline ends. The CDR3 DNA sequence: TGTGCCAGCAGCCAAGATCTCAGCTACACCGGGGAGCTGTTTTTT. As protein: CASSQDLSYTGELFF. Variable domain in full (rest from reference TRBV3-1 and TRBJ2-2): DTAVSQTPKYLVTQMGNDKSIKCEQNLGHDTMYWYKQDSKKFLKIMFSYNNKELIINETVPNRFSPKSPDKAHLNLHINSLELGDSAVYFCASSQDLSYTGELFFGEGSRLTVL.

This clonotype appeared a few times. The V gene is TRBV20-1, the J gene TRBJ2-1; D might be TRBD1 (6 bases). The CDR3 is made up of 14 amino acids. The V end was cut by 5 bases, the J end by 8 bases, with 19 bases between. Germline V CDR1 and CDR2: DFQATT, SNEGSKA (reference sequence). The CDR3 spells CSAATGQGRDEQFF. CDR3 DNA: TGCAGTGCTGCCACAGGGCAGGGGCGTGATGAGCAGTTCTTC.

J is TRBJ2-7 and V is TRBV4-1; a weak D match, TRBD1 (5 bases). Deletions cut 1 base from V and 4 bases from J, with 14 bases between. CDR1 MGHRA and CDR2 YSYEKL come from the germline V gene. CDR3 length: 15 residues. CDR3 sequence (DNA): TGCGCCAGCAGCCAAGTTCCAGGGCTTACGTACGAGCAGTACTTC. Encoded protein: CASSQVPGLTYEQYF.

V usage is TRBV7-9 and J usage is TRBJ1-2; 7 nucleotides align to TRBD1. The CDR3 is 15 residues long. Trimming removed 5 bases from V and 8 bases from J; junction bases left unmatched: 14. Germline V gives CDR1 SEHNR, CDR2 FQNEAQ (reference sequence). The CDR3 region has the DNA TGTGCCAGCAGCCCGGCGGGACAGCCATCCAGGGGCTACACCTTC. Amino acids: CASSPAGQPSRGYTF.

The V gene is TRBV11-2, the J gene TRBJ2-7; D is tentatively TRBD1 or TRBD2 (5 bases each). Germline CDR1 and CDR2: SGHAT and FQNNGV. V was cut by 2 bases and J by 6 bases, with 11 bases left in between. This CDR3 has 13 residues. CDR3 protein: CASSLKPGLEQYV. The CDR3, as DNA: TGTGCCAGCAGCTTAAAGCCGGGGCTCGAGCAGTACGTC.

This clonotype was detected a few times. The CDR3 DNA sequence: TGTGCCAGCAGCTCTGGCCGAGGGAATACGCAGTATTTT. It is translated as CASSSGRGNTQYF. J is TRBJ2-3 and V is TRBV12-3 or TRBV12-4; maybe TRBD2 (5 bases). The CDR3 is 13 residues long. Trimming pared 6 bases from V and 7 bases from J, leaving 14 bases between.

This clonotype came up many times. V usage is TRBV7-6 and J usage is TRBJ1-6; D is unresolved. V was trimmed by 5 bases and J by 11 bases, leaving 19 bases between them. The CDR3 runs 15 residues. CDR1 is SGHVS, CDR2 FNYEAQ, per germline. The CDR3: CASSPGPDAGTPLHF. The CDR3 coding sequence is TGTGCCAGCAGCCCGGGCCCGGATGCGGGGACACCCCTCCACTTT.

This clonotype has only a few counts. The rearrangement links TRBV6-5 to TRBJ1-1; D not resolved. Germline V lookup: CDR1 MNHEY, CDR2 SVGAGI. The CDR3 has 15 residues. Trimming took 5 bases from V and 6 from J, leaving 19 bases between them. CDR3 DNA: TGTGCCAGCAGTAGTGTATCCAAGGAGTCTCCTGAAGCTTTCTTT. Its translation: CASSSVSKESPEAFF.

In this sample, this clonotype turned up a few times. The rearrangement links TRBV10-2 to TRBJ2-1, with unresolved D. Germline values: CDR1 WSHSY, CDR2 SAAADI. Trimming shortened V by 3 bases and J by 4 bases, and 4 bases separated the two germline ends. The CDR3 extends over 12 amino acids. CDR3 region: CASSEGYNEQFF. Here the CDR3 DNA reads TGCGCCAGCAGTGAAGGGTACAATGAGCAGTTCTTC.

Written as DNA, the CDR3 is TGCAGTGCTAGAGATGCAACTAATGAAAAACTGTTTTTT. Its protein product is CSARDATNEKLFF. The rearrangement uses TRBV20-1 and TRBJ1-4; no definite D call. This CDR3 has 13 amino acids. V was cut by 0 bases and J by 0 bases, with 2 bases left in between. Looked up from germline, CDR1 is DFQATT and CDR2 is SNEGSKA (reference sequence).

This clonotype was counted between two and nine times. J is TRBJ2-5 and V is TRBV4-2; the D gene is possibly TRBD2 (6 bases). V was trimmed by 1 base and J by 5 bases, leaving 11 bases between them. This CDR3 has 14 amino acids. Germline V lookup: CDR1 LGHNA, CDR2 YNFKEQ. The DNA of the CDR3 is TGTGCCAGCAGCCAAGGGTCGGCGGGGGAGACCCAGTACTTC. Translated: CASSQGSAGETQYF.

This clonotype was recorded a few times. CDR3 region: CASSFGGNRGQDTQYF. CDR3 nucleotide sequence: TGTGCCAGCAGCTTTGGCGGGAACAGGGGGCAGGATACGCAGTATTTT. This sequence joins TRBV7-9 and TRBJ2-3; 9 bases line up with TRBD1. Trimming took 3 bases from V and 6 from J; bases not matched to a gene: 10. The CDR3 length is 16 residues. Germline V gives CDR1 SEHNR, CDR2 FQNEAQ (reference sequence).

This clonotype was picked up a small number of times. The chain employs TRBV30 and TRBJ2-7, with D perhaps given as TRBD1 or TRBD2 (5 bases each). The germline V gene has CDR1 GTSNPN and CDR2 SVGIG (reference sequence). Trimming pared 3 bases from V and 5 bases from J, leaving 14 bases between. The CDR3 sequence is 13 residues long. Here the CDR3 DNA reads TGTGCCTGGAGGGGACCCCCTACGAACGAGCAGTACTTC. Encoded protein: CAWRGPPTNEQYF. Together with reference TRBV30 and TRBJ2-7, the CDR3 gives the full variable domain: SQTIHQWPATLVQPVGSPLSLECTVEGTSNPNLYWYRQAAGRGLQLLFYSVGIGQISSEVPQNLSASRPQDRQFILSSKKLLLSDSGFYLCAWRGPPTNEQYFGPGTRLTVT.

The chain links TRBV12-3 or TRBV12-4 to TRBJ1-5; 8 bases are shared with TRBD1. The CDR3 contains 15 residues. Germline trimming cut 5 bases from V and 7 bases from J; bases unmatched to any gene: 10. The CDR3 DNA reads TGTGCCAGCAGTGGAGACAGGGGATGGGGCCAGCCCCAGCATTTT. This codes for CASSGDRGWGQPQHF.